This TCR beta chain was recovered during a study of siplizumab effects on memory and regulatory T cells. Study-wide findings and caveats: Proliferating Tregs' suppressive function in siplizumab cultures went unconfirmed. For mappable alloreactive CD4+ clones, the mean Treg-derived fraction was about 69% with siplizumab and roughly 26% in controls. Greater diversity than memory cells seemed evident in naive T cells, which also appeared to be major alloresponse contributors. About 75-97% of proliferating CD4+ or CD8+ clones had no assignable naive or memory phenotype.

As regards this clone: Its target is not known.

Method: immunoSEQ multiplex PCR; TCRdb's copy keeps in-frame clones and lacks some. The sample holds about 87,000 clones, 80% to 90% seen once. The CDR3 has 15 residues. The V end was cut by 0 bases, the J end by 9 bases, with 16 bases between. CDR1 is SGHNT and CDR2 is YYREEE in the germline V gene (reference sequence). This TCR was recovered from a human donor in good health. The sequenced material came from CD4+ T cells sorted from blood. The chain joins TRBV5-4 to TRBJ2-4, with D perhaps matching TRBD1 (6 bases). This CDR3 reads CASSLGAGAQGIQYF. CDR3 nucleotide sequence: TGTGCCAGCAGCTTGGGGGCAGGGGCTCAAGGCATTCAGTACTTC.